These 20 T cell receptor beta chains originate from one sample sequenced in a study of Ad26.COV2.S vaccination and SARS-CoV-2 variants. Sequencing used immunoSEQ multiplex PCR; TCRdb keeps in-frame clones, though not all of them. The sample has more than 300,000 clones, around 84% seen once; the top ten hold approximately 2%. Treatment given: 15 to 20 received Ad26.COV2.S at low or high dose, single or two shots; about five received placebo; per-sample allocation not given. Sampling was performed 63 days after the first vaccine or placebo injection. Material: peripheral blood, obtained in a trial of Ad26.COV2.S vaccine versus placebo. These receptors were collected from a person aged 18-60 years who received the Ad26.COV2.S COVID-19 vaccine or a placebo.

The V gene is TRBV5-1, the J gene TRBJ1-5; D is perhaps TRBD1 (5 bases). The CDR3 length is 15 residues. V gave up 2 bases and J gave up 3 bases, with 12 bases separating them. CDR1 is SGHRS, CDR2 YFSETQ, per germline. CDR3 protein: CASSFTTGNNQPQHF. The CDR3 DNA reads as TGCGCCAGCAGCTTTACTACAGGAAACAATCAGCCCCAGCATTTT.

The DNA of the CDR3 is TGCGCCAGCAGCCCTGACGGACAGGGGATTCTAGCTTTCTTT. It translates to CASSPDGQGILAFF. The chain couples TRBV5-1 to TRBJ1-1; 9 bases are shared with TRBD1. The CDR3 sequence is 14 residues long. The germline gives CDR1 SGHRS, CDR2 YFSETQ. Trimming at V came to 4 bases and at J to 10 bases, leaving 11 bases not matched to a gene.

V usage is TRBV11-3 and J usage is TRBJ2-1; TRBD2 agrees at 9 bases. Germline trimming cut 0 bases from V and 7 bases from J; bases unmatched to any gene: 10. The germline V gene has CDR1 SGHNT and CDR2 YENEEA. This CDR3 has 17 residues. CDR3 coding DNA: TGTGCCAGCAGCTTAGAATCAAGCGGGGGGATTTGGAATGAGCAGTTCTTC. Translation gives CASSLESSGGIWNEQFF.

CDR3 sequence (DNA): TGTGCCAGCAGCGTAAGGGGACTAGAATGGAGCGGGGAGCTGTTTTTT. Translated, it gives CASSVRGLEWSGELFF. The chain couples TRBV9 to TRBJ2-2; 8 nucleotides line up with TRBD2. This CDR3 region has 16 residues. Germline lookup yields CDR1 SGDLS and CDR2 YYNGEE. Germline trimming cut 1 base from V and 7 bases from J; bases unmatched to any gene: 9.

The genes are TRBV7-2 and TRBJ1-4; the match to TRBD1 covers 10 bases. J lost 6 bases, V lost 1 base, and 11 bases had no gene match. The germline V gene has CDR1 SGHTA and CDR2 FQGNSA. The length of the CDR3 is 18 residues. The chain's CDR3 is CASSLEQGRGTGDEKLFF. CDR3 in DNA: TGTGCCAGCAGCTTAGAGCAAGGTCGAGGGACAGGGGATGAAAAACTGTTTTTT. Complete variable domain (other parts from reference TRBV7-2 and TRBJ1-4): GAGVSQSPSNKVTEKGKDVELRCDPISGHTALYWYRQSLGQGLEFLIYFQGNSAPDKSGLPSDRFSAERTGGSVSTLTIQRTQQEDSAVYLCASSLEQGRGTGDEKLFFGSGTQLSVL.

The chain has TRBV5-1 and TRBJ2-6, with a possible D match to TRBD1 (5 bases). There are 14 residues in the CDR3. Germline CDR1 is SGHRS and CDR2 is YFSETQ. V was trimmed by 4 bases and J by 1 base, leaving 6 bases between them. The CDR3 DNA follows: TGCGCCAGCAGCGCAGGGTCTGGGGCCAACGTCCTGACTTTC. This encodes CASSAGSGANVLTF. The whole variable domain, remainder taken from reference TRBV5-1 and TRBJ2-6, is KAGVTQTPRYLIKTRGQQVTLSCSPISGHRSVSWYQQTPGQGLQFLFEYFSETQRNKGNFPGRFSGRQFSNSRSEMNVSTLELGDSALYLCASSAGSGANVLTFGAGSRLTVL.

The V gene is TRBV14, the J gene TRBJ1-1, with 8 bases aligning to TRBD1. Germline V gene sequence: CDR1 SGHDN, CDR2 FVKESK. V shed 5 bases and J 2 bases; nucleotides not matched to a gene: 7. The CDR3 runs to 15 residues. CDR3 residues: CASSYETGGNTEAFF. The CDR3 bases are TGTGCCAGCAGCTACGAAACAGGGGGTAACACTGAAGCTTTCTTT.

Only a few counts were recorded for this clone. The V and J genes are TRBV11-2 and TRBJ1-6; the D gene is possibly TRBD1 (5 bases). Trimming removed 0 bases at V and 10 bases at J, with 16 bases between. CDR1 and CDR2 (germline): SGHAT, FQNNGV. The CDR3 runs to 16 residues. The CDR3 nucleotides are TGTGCCAGCAGCTTAGATTATAAGGGGTGGGGATCACCCCTCCACTTT. It translates to CASSLDYKGWGSPLHF.

The rearrangement links TRBV10-3 to TRBJ1-3; D uncertain. Trimming pared 7 bases from V and 0 bases from J, leaving 10 bases between. Per germline, CDR1 ENHRY and CDR2 SYGVKD. CDR3 length equals 14 residues. The CDR3 coding sequence is TGTGCCATCACCCCACAGCTCTCTGGAAACACCATATATTTT. Translating gives CAITPQLSGNTIYF.

This sequence joins TRBV3-1 (or the pseudogene TRBV3-2) and TRBJ1-4, with 7 bases matching TRBD1. The ends lost 6 bases at V and 4 bases at J; junction bases unmatched: 8. There are 15 residues in the CDR3. CDR1 LGHDT and CDR2 YNNKEL come from the germline V gene (reference sequence). The CDR3 is CASRKKGAGNEKLFF. Written as DNA, the CDR3 is TGTGCCAGCAGAAAGAAGGGGGCCGGTAATGAAAAACTGTTTTTT.

V gene TRBV27 combines with J gene TRBJ2-7; 7 nucleotides line up with TRBD1. Germline V gene lookup returns CDR1 MNHEY and CDR2 SMNVEV (reference sequence). The CDR3 is 13 residues long. After removal of 5 bases from V and 2 bases from J, the junction contained 3 bases not matched to a gene. CDR3 nucleotide sequence: TGTGCCAGCAGTCTCGGGACAGCCTACGAGCAGTACTTC. Translated, it gives CASSLGTAYEQYF.

The chain is built from TRBV6-5 and TRBJ1-3; 8 bases are shared with TRBD1. V lost 7 bases and J lost 4; bases outside the gene matches: 6. CDR3 length equals 14 residues. Germline CDR1 and CDR2: MNHEY and SVGAGI. The CDR3 region is CASKTTGGGNTIYF. For the CDR3, the DNA is TGTGCCAGCAAGACAACAGGGGGAGGAAACACCATATATTTT.

The rearrangement joins TRBV7-3 to TRBJ1-4; weak D call: TRBD1 (5 bases). V was shortened by 2 bases and J by 7 bases, with 23 bases between the two germline ends. Germline V CDR1 and CDR2: SGHTA, FQGTGA. The CDR3 has 18 residues. This CDR3 reads CASSLSRISGRASEKLFF. CDR3 DNA sequence: TGTGCCAGCAGCTTATCCCGGATTTCCGGCAGGGCTTCTGAAAAACTGTTTTTT.

The CDR3 nucleotides read TGTGCCTGGACCAACCAAGGGAAAAAAGGCTATGGCTACACCTTC. Translation: CAWTNQGKKGYGYTF. The chain links TRBV30 to TRBJ1-2; D gene uncertain. The V gene lost 4 bases and the J gene lost 4 bases, with 19 bases spanning the gap. Germline CDR1 GTSNPN, CDR2 SVGIG (reference sequence). This CDR3 has 15 residues.

The chain uses TRBV30 and TRBJ2-7, with D tentatively TRBD1 (5 bases). The CDR3 spans 13 residues. CDR1 is GTSNPN and CDR2 is SVGIG in the germline V gene (reference sequence). Trimming removed 6 bases from V and 12 bases from J, with 24 bases in between. Here the CDR3 reads CACRGDGYAPSYF. CDR3 sequence (DNA): TGTGCCTGTAGGGGTGATGGGTATGCCCCCTCGTACTTC.

V and J are TRBV7-9 and TRBJ2-3, with 8 bases identical to TRBD2. Germline lookup yields CDR1 SEHNR and CDR2 FQNEAQ (reference sequence). Trimming cost V 1 base and J 2 bases; bases outside gene matches: 2. The CDR3 has 15 amino acids. CDR3 in amino acids: CASSLGGGHTDTQYF. DNA of the CDR3: TGTGCCAGCAGCTTAGGCGGGGGGCACACAGATACGCAGTATTTT. Full variable domain (rest looked up from reference TRBV7-9 and TRBJ2-3): DTGVSQNPRHKITKRGQNVTFRCDPISEHNRLYWYRQTLGQGPEFLTYFQNEAQLEKSRLLSDRFSAERPKGSFSTLEIQRTEQGDSAMYLCASSLGGGHTDTQYFGPGTRLTVL.

The chain couples TRBV18 to TRBJ2-1; 9 positions match TRBD1. CDR3 size: 14 residues. CDR1 is KGHSH and CDR2 is LQKENI in the germline V gene. Trimming cost V 3 bases and J 8 bases; bases outside gene matches: 5. CDR3 loop: CASSPGQGNHEQFF. CDR3 DNA sequence: TGTGCCAGCTCACCGGGACAGGGTAACCATGAGCAGTTCTTC.

V and J are TRBV6-5 and TRBJ1-2; 8 bases align to TRBD1. Germline CDR1 is MNHEY and CDR2 is SVGAGI. With V trimmed by 5 bases and J by 6 bases, 8 bases remained unmatched. The CDR3 covers 14 residues. CDR3 in DNA: TGTGCCAGCAGTCTAGACAGGGGACTTGATGGCTACACCTTC. Protein sequence: CASSLDRGLDGYTF.

The chain carries TRBV27 and TRBJ2-7, with 11 bases identical to TRBD2. V gave up 5 bases and J gave up 6 bases; unmatched junction bases: 6. The length of the CDR3 is 14 residues. The germline V gene has CDR1 MNHEY and CDR2 SMNVEV (reference sequence). The CDR3 loop reads CASSQSSGGFEQYF. CDR3 DNA sequence: TGTGCCAGCAGTCAGTCTAGCGGGGGGTTCGAGCAGTACTTC.

V is TRBV4-1 and J is TRBJ2-3; D gene ambiguous. V lost 5 bases and J 4 bases, leaving 7 bases between the germline ends. Germline V gene sequence: CDR1 MGHRA, CDR2 YSYEKL. CDR3 length: 12 residues. CDR3 bases: TGCGCCAGCAGCTCATACTCAGATACGCAGTATTTT. Translating gives CASSSYSDTQYF.